This T cell receptor beta chain was identified in a study of TIL therapy for anti-PD-1-resistant metastatic lung cancer (dated by TCRdb to the early 2020s). Study-level background: Enrolled patients had a median age of around 49 years (range roughly 35-85) and a median tumor PD-L1 proportion score of over 5.5%. Most of the cohort had lung adenocarcinoma, including a handful of EGFR-mutant tumors and two ALK-rearranged tumors, and half of the patients were either current or former smokers. A median non-synonymous tumor mutation burden of under 1.9 mutations per megabase was determined across the cohort by whole-exome sequencing. Clonotypes were tracked across tumor, expanded TIL product and serial blood samples by T cell receptor beta sequencing of tumor and peripheral blood. Overall results and qualifications from the work: The cohort was highly selected, including more treatment-naive, never-smoker and oncogene-addicted patients than is typical, which limits generalizability. Clonal turnover during TIL culture was high, and many clones enriched in the product were not detected in the baseline tumor, suggesting clonal contraction instead of faithful expansion. Compared with baseline intratumoral T cells, expanded TIL cultures were more clonal and less diverse (median clonality roughly 6.5% vs 31%, p < 0.0001). The study protocol defined all tumor marker inferences as exploratory.

TCR beta CDR3 regions were amplified from genomic DNA with the immunoSEQ v3 hsTCRB kit using bias-controlled multiplex PCR. TCR libraries were sequenced on an Illumina NextSeq 500 to approximately 1.8 million read pairs for survey level or roughly 4.5-6.5 million for deep level. Processing in the source paper ran as follows. Clonality was reported by immunoSEQ Analyzer software, which also assigned V, D and J genes and filtered out non-productive sequences. To compare repertoires between infused TIL and blood, productive Simpson clonality was used along with the Morisita overlap index of productive TRB rearrangements. Entries here come from immuneACCESS through TCRdb and include only in-frame sequences with V and J called. Some clones fail to appear in such tables; in the studies checked, an unresolved V gene covers under half of the shortfall, and the cause of the remainder is unknown. D and trimming were read from the DNA, whereas the V and J calls and clone size are those reported in that table. This sample holds about 100,000 clones; less than 70% were observed only once. The top ten clonotypes cover approximately 11% of the sample.

As to this clone: Its specific antigen is unknown. No base-level quality is on record; no much larger clone is a single base apart.

What this sample's time point label stands for: pre-treatment sample, taken before nivolumab and TIL therapy. Excised metastases, mostly pleural nodules or supraclavicular lymph nodes, were used as baseline tumor samples and were taken from the same resection from which TIL were grown. Tumors were collected before any PD-1/PD-L1 blockade, after which patients were given nivolumab, and patients who progressed were given lymphodepletion, an infusion of expanded TIL and IL-2. Adults with stage 4 NSCLC were enrolled from October 2017 to January 2020 in a dual-center phase I trial. The samples were drawn from an open-label, single-arm phase I trial testing tumor-infiltrating lymphocyte therapy combined with nivolumab in advanced non-small cell lung cancer. Portions of each resected tumor were snap-frozen in liquid nitrogen and were stored at -80 degrees C. Tumor regions of interest were selected on H&E sections by laser-capture macrodissection, were pulverized into 15 mg aliquots, and were extracted with Qiagen Allprep kits.

The material was tumor tissue, obtained at baseline. This TCR was sampled from a person between 25 and 79 years old with non-small cell lung cancer.

The base sequence is TGTGCCAGTATAGGGCAGGGCGGTCAAGAGCAGTTCTTC. Its translation is CASIGQGGQEQFF. The chain joins TRBV19 to TRBJ2-1, and TRBD1 may be the D gene, going by 5 matching bases. V was cut back by 7 bases and J by 10 bases, leaving a gap of 17 bases between them. Counted from cysteine to phenylalanine, this CDR3 has 13 amino acids. Here the CDR3 DNA is all that survives: 39 bases in frame from base 1. CDR1 and CDR2, per the germline V gene (reference sequence), are LNHDA and SQIVND.